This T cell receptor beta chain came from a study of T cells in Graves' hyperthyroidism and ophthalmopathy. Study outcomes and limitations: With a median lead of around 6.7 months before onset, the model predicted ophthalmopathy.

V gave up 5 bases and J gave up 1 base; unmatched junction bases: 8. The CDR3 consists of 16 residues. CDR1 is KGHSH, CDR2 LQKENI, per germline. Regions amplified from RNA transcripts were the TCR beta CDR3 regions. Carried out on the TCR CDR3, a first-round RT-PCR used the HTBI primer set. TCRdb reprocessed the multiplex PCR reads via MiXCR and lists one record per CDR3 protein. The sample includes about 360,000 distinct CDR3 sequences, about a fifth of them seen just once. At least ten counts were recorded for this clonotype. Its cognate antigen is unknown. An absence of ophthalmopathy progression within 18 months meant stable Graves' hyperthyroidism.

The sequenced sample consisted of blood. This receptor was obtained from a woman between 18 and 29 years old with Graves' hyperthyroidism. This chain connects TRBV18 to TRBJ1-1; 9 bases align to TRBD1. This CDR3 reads CASSNRDRAGNTEAFF. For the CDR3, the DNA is TGTGCCAGCTCAAACCGGGACAGGGCCGGGAACACTGAAGCTTTCTTT.